Shown below are 6 T cell receptor beta chains from a single sample sequenced in a study of T cell responses to AZD1222 COVID-19 vaccine. Profiled with immunoSEQ multiplex PCR; TCRdb holds only in-frame clones, not every one. The sample holds approximately 130,000 clones, around 90% seen once. Sequences were derived from peripheral blood, sampled 28 days after the second AZD1222 dose. The source of these receptors is an adult who received the AZD1222 COVID-19 vaccine.

The chain joins TRBV28 to TRBJ2-1, with 10 bases lining up with TRBD2. Germline loops: CDR1 MDHEN, CDR2 SYDVKM. This CDR3 has 14 residues. The junction had 8 bases not matched to a gene; V was cut back by 6 bases and J by 9 bases. CDR3 sequence (DNA): TGTGCCAGCAGGTTACCTAGCGGGGGCTCTGAGCAGTTCTTC. This encodes CASRLPSGGSEQFF. Combining the CDR3 with reference TRBV28 and TRBJ2-1 gives the whole variable domain DVKVTQSSRYLVKRTGEKVFLECVQDMDHENMFWYRQDPGLGLRLIYFSYDVKMKEKGDIPEGYSVSREKKERFSLILESASTNQTSMYLCASRLPSGGSEQFFGPGTRLTVL.

The chain is built from TRBV14 and TRBJ1-6, with D hard to call. CDR1 and CDR2 (germline): SGHDN, FVKESK. The CDR3 is made up of 9 amino acids. Trimming took off 7 bases at V and 13 bases at J, with 5 bases between the two ends. CDR3 in amino acids: CASISPLHF. CDR3 nucleotides: TGTGCCAGCATATCCCCCCTCCACTTT.

The V gene is TRBV18, the J gene TRBJ2-5, with 9 bases fitting TRBD1. Germline CDR1 reads KGHSH; CDR2 reads LQKENI. V gave up 2 bases and J gave up 3 bases; unmatched junction bases: 4. The CDR3 runs 15 residues. The CDR3 DNA reads TGTGCCAGCTCACCAGGGACAGGGAACGAAGAGACCCAGTACTTC. It codes for CASSPGTGNEETQYF.

CDR3: CASSQRGSGTGELFF. The CDR3 DNA sequence: TGTGCCAGCAGCCAAAGAGGTAGTGGCACCGGGGAGCTGTTTTTT. The gene calls are TRBV3-1 (or the pseudogene TRBV3-2) and TRBJ2-2; D gene uncertain. Trimming cost V 2 bases and J 4 bases, with 11 bases left between them. The CDR3 is made up of 15 amino acids. In germline, CDR1 is LGHDT, CDR2 YNNKEL (reference sequence).

The CDR3 DNA follows: TGTGCCAGCTCACCAAGACCCCAGGATGAAAAACTGTTTTTT. Amino acids: CASSPRPQDEKLFF. This chain connects TRBV18 to TRBJ1-4; D is ambiguous. This CDR3 contains 14 residues. V was shortened by 2 bases and J by 6 bases, with 10 bases between the two germline ends. Germline CDR1 KGHSH, CDR2 LQKENI.

The J gene is TRBJ1-4, the V gene TRBV30; possible D gene TRBD1, 5 bases. V was cut by 5 bases and J by 1 base, with 23 bases left in between. The CDR3 totals 18 residues. Germline CDR1 and CDR2: GTSNPN and SVGIG (reference sequence). CDR3 bases: TGTGCCTGGCGTCCCACTAACAGGCAGTCAGTAACTAATGAAAAACTGTTTTTT. Protein sequence: CAWRPTNRQSVTNEKLFF.